Listed below are T cell receptor beta chains from one sample, sequenced in a study of cytomegalovirus exposure and HLA in healthy donors. Assay used: immunoSEQ multiplex PCR; TCRdb lists only in-frame clones, some missing. The sample has roughly 150,000 clones, 88% seen once. The sequenced material came from PBMCs. The receptors stem from a man aged 18 to 30 in good health and CMV-seronegative. Each CDR3 is given with its conserved first and last residue. The D gene is left open where the match is weak. Rows may omit the clone size; those that give it use once, few, many or a size class.

j_call | v_call | clone_size | d_call | cdr3_aa | cdr3_nt
TRBJ2-3 | TRBV7-2 | . | TRBD1 | CASSPGQGRGTDTQYF | TGTGCCAGCAGCCCCGGACAGGGAAGGGGCACAGATACGCAGTATTTT
TRBJ1-1 | TRBV4-2 | . | TRBD1 | CASSQGDRGATEAFF | TGTGCCAGCAGCCAAGGGGACAGGGGGGCCACTGAAGCTTTCTTT
TRBJ2-1 | TRBV13 | . | TRBD2 | CASSSGSGSLYNEQFF | TGTGCCAGCAGCTCCGGGAGCGGGAGCCTATACAATGAGCAGTTCTTC
TRBJ2-3 | TRBV28 | . | . | CASRGHYTQYF | TGTGCCAGCAGAGGACATTATACGCAGTATTTT
TRBJ2-7 | TRBV27 | . | . | CASSFTGSEQYF | TGTGCCAGCAGTTTTACAGGGAGTGAGCAGTACTTC
TRBJ1-2 | TRBV4-1 | . | . | CASRLSPRLDYGYTF | TGCGCCAGCAGGTTATCACCCAGGCTCGACTATGGCTACACCTTC
TRBJ1-4 | TRBV7-9 | once | TRBD1 | CASSSRDRGPSEKLFF | TGTGCCAGCAGCTCAAGAGACAGGGGTCCATCGGAAAAACTGTTTTTT
TRBJ2-7 | TRBV5-4 | . | . | CASSLGAGVGEQYF | TGTGCCAGCAGCTTGGGGGCAGGGGTCGGCGAGCAGTACTTC
TRBJ2-1 | TRBV7-2 | once | . | CASTSQTQSNEQFF | TGTGCCAGCACCTCCCAAACACAATCCAATGAGCAGTTCTTC
TRBJ1-6 | TRBV7-9 | . | . | CASSVAGDSPLHF | TGTGCCAGCAGCGTCGCCGGAGATTCACCCCTCCACTTT
TRBJ1-1 | TRBV6-6 | . | TRBD1 | CASTGRGHTEAFF | TGTGCCAGCACCGGTAGGGGGCACACTGAAGCTTTCTTT
TRBJ2-7 | TRBV18 | . | . | CASSLGLIYEQYF | TGTGCCAGCTCACTCGGACTAATCTACGAGCAGTACTTC
TRBJ2-7 | TRBV27 | . | . | CASSSDTANSYEQYF | TGTGCCAGCAGTTCAGACACCGCTAACTCCTACGAGCAGTACTTC
TRBJ1-5 | TRBV28 | . | . | CATLGGYRVAPQHF | TGTGCCACCCTAGGGGGATATCGGGTCGCCCCCCAGCATTTT
TRBJ1-5 | TRBV4-1 | . | . | CASSQDHYRVVNQPQHF | TGCGCCAGCAGCCAAGATCACTACAGGGTGGTTAATCAGCCCCAGCATTTT
TRBJ2-5 | TRBV5-6 | once | . | CASSWAGREETQYF | TGTGCCAGCAGCTGGGCGGGGAGAGAAGAGACCCAGTACTTC